These 21 T cell receptor beta chains originate from one sample sequenced in a study of cytomegalovirus exposure and HLA in healthy donors. PCR involved 60 Vbeta and 13 Jbeta primers. TCRdb's copy holds only in-frame clones and misses some; the assay was immunoSEQ multiplex PCR. The repertoire holds about 91,000 clones, with more than 80% as singletons. Sequencing input: PBMCs. These receptors were collected from a man aged 18 to 30 in good health and CMV-seronegative.

The CDR3 loop reads CASSTPGQKEKLFF. The CDR3 nucleotides read TGTGCCAGCAGTACTCCGGGACAGAAAGAAAAACTGTTTTTT. The genes are TRBV6-6 and TRBJ1-4; 7 bases are a match to TRBD1. V lost 5 bases to trimming and J lost 8 bases; unmatched junction nucleotides: 8. The CDR3 covers 14 residues. Germline CDR1 is MNHNY and CDR2 is SVGAGI (reference sequence).

The rearrangement links TRBV28 to TRBJ2-7; D is possibly TRBD1 (6 bases). The CDR3 is 14 residues long. Germline V CDR1 and CDR2: MDHEN, SYDVKM. Trimming left V 6 bases short and J 2 bases short, with 14 bases between. CDR3 loop: CASRPQGRTYEQYF. CDR3 coding DNA: TGTGCCAGCAGGCCACAGGGTCGCACCTACGAGCAGTACTTC.

V and J are TRBV7-6 and TRBJ2-3; D is possibly TRBD1 (5 bases). V dropped 1 base and J dropped 1 base, with 9 bases sitting between them. Looked up from germline, CDR1 is SGHVS and CDR2 is FNYEAQ. This CDR3 has 15 residues. This chain's CDR3 is CASSLGGWGTDTQYF. The CDR3 region has the DNA TGTGCCAGCAGCTTAGGGGGCTGGGGCACAGATACGCAGTATTTT.

This chain links TRBV5-1 with TRBJ2-3; TRBD2 matches 9 bases. Unmatched junction bases numbered 6, after V lost 3 bases and J lost 4 bases. This CDR3 has 15 residues. Germline CDR1 SGHRS, CDR2 YFSETQ. The CDR3 loop reads CASSSIAGVSDTQYF. The CDR3 DNA is TGCGCCAGCAGCTCGATAGCGGGAGTCTCAGATACGCAGTATTTT. The variable domain in full, with the rest retrieved from reference TRBV5-1 and TRBJ2-3, is KAGVTQTPRYLIKTRGQQVTLSCSPISGHRSVSWYQQTPGQGLQFLFEYFSETQRNKGNFPGRFSGRQFSNSRSEMNVSTLELGDSALYLCASSSIAGVSDTQYFGPGTRLTVL.

The chain carries TRBV7-6 and TRBJ1-3, with a possible D match to TRBD1 (5 bases). This CDR3 is built from 17 residues. The ends were cut back, 5 bases at V and 4 bases at J, with 21 bases in the middle. CDR1 and CDR2 (germline): SGHVS, FNYEAQ. In DNA form, the CDR3 reads TGTGCCAGCAGCCTCCGGGACGGGGGAATATTGGGAAACACCATATATTTT. Translating it yields CASSLRDGGILGNTIYF.

Regarding this clone: Additional DNA sequences in this sample encode the identical CDR3. The V call is TRBV2, the J call TRBJ2-7; D is undetermined. V was shortened by 4 bases and J by 7 bases, with 14 bases between the two germline ends. CDR1 SNHLY and CDR2 FYNNEI come from the germline V gene. This CDR3 contains 13 residues. As DNA, the CDR3 is TGTGCCAGCAGTGGCGGCTTCCCGTGGGAGCAGTACTTC. As protein: CASSGGFPWEQYF. The full variable domain, rest sourced from reference TRBV2 and TRBJ2-7, is EPEVTQTPSHQVTQMGQEVILRCVPISNHLYFYWYRQILGQKVEFLVSFYNNEISEKSEIFDDQFSVERPDGSNFTLKIRSTKLEDSAMYFCASSGGFPWEQYFGPGTRLTVT.

This clone was observed a single time. This chain uses TRBV25-1 with TRBJ2-1; 10 nucleotides match TRBD1. CDR1 is MGHDK and CDR2 is SYGVNS in the germline V gene. Unmatched junction bases numbered 3, after V lost 0 bases and J lost 7 bases. The CDR3 consists of 15 residues. CDR3 protein: CASSEYGTGVNEQFF. CDR3 DNA: TGTGCCAGCAGTGAATATGGGACAGGGGTTAATGAGCAGTTCTTC. The entire variable domain, with the rest obtained from reference TRBV25-1 and TRBJ2-1, is as follows: EADIYQTPRYLVIGTGKKITLECSQTMGHDKMYWYQQDPGMELHLIHYSYGVNSTEKGDLSSESTVSRIRTEHFPLTLESARPSHTSQYLCASSEYGTGVNEQFFGPGTRLTVL.

The gene calls are TRBV6-6 and TRBJ1-2; 10 bases fit TRBD1. Germline V CDR1 and CDR2: MNHNY, SVGAGI (reference sequence). CDR3 size: 13 residues. Losses at the gene ends were 6 bases for V and 2 bases for J; bases not matched to a gene: 0. The CDR3 DNA is TGTGCCAGCAGGGGACAGGGGAACTATGGCTACACCTTC. Its protein product is CASRGQGNYGYTF.

This chain links TRBV11-2 with TRBJ2-7, with unresolved D. V lost 0 bases to trimming and J lost 2 bases, with 8 bases between them. The CDR3 covers 14 residues. Per the germline V gene, CDR1 is SGHAT and CDR2 is FQNNGV. Here the CDR3 reads CASSLDTVTYEQYF. The CDR3 DNA is TGTGCCAGCAGCTTAGATACAGTTACCTACGAGCAGTACTTC.

The chain couples TRBV19 to TRBJ1-5; perhaps TRBD1 as D (6 bases). The CDR3 consists of 16 residues. V lost 6 bases and J lost 2, with 17 bases in between. Looked up from germline, CDR1 is LNHDA and CDR2 is SQIVND (reference sequence). This chain's CDR3 is CASRNRDWVGNQPQHF. The DNA of the CDR3 is TGTGCCAGTAGGAACAGGGATTGGGTAGGCAATCAGCCCCAGCATTTT. Together with reference TRBV19 and TRBJ1-5, the CDR3 gives the full variable domain: DGGITQSPKYLFRKEGQNVTLSCEQNLNHDAMYWYRQDPGQGLRLIYYSQIVNDFQKGDIAEGYSVSREKKESFPLTVTSAQKNPTAFYLCASRNRDWVGNQPQHFGDGTRLSIL.

The chain recombines TRBV18 with TRBJ1-1; TRBD1 is a possible D gene (6 bases). Germline assignment: CDR1 KGHSH and CDR2 LQKENI. This CDR3 is built from 13 residues. The V gene lost 5 bases and the J gene lost 5 bases, with 12 bases spanning the gap. CDR3 sequence: CASSVTGQTEAFF. The CDR3 nucleotides are TGTGCCAGCTCAGTAACAGGGCAGACTGAAGCTTTCTTT.

The chain combines TRBV29-1 with TRBJ2-5; TRBD2 agrees at 11 bases. V trimming: 1 base; J trimming: 4 bases; junction bases outside the gene matches: 5. The CDR3 runs to 15 residues. Per the germline V gene, CDR1 is SQVTM and CDR2 is ANQGSEA. CDR3 in DNA: TGCAGCGTTGAAGGGTTAGGACTAGCGGGAGAGACCCAGTACTTC. This gives the protein CSVEGLGLAGETQYF.

The chain recombines TRBV7-9 with TRBJ2-5; TRBD1 aligns across 9 bases. V shed 5 bases and J 14 bases; nucleotides not matched to a gene: 9. Germline V gene lookup returns CDR1 SEHNR and CDR2 FQNEAQ (reference sequence). The CDR3 is made up of 12 amino acids. The CDR3 DNA follows: TGTGCCAGCAGCGGCCGGACAGGGGACCGCTACTTC. Translated: CASSGRTGDRYF.

V and J are TRBV27 and TRBJ2-7, with D tentatively TRBD2 (6 bases). V was cut by 3 bases and J by 1 base, with 10 bases left in between. The CDR3 loop spans 14 amino acids. Germline V gene data show CDR1 as MNHEY and CDR2 as SMNVEV (reference sequence). The CDR3 DNA sequence: TGTGCCAGCAGTTTCGGCGGGACGTCCTACGAGCAGTACTTC. As protein: CASSFGGTSYEQYF.

The gene calls are TRBV28 and TRBJ1-3; D perhaps matches TRBD1 (5 bases). Deletions cut 5 bases from V and 2 bases from J, with 16 bases between. Germline V lookup: CDR1 MDHEN, CDR2 SYDVKM. This CDR3 comprises 16 residues. CDR3 bases: TGTGCCAGCAGTCTACGGACACAAGCTACTGGAAACACCATATATTTT. This encodes CASSLRTQATGNTIYF.

The V and J genes are TRBV9 and TRBJ2-1; D is perhaps TRBD2 (6 bases). The V gene lost 4 bases and the J gene lost 8 bases, with 25 bases spanning the gap. The CDR3 runs to 17 residues. CDR1 and CDR2 (germline): SGDLS, YYNGEE. Written as DNA, the CDR3 is TGTGCCAGCAGCCCAGTGGGACTTCCCTATAGCTGGGATGAGCAGTTCTTC. Translating it yields CASSPVGLPYSWDEQFF.

The gene calls are TRBV10-3 and TRBJ1-1, with D tentatively TRBD1 (6 bases). Trimming pared 2 bases from V and 0 bases from J, leaving 10 bases between. The CDR3 sequence is 15 residues long. The germline V gene has CDR1 ENHRY and CDR2 SYGVKD. The CDR3 here is CAISEATGMNTEAFF. The CDR3 nucleotides are TGTGCCATCAGTGAGGCTACAGGGATGAACACTGAAGCTTTCTTT.

This clone was recorded once. This chain uses TRBV2 with TRBJ2-1, with D possibly matching TRBD1 (5 bases). Trimming took off 2 bases at V and 9 bases at J, with 8 bases between the two ends. Germline V lookup: CDR1 SNHLY, CDR2 FYNNEI. The CDR3 loop spans 12 amino acids. The CDR3: CASSEFQGEQFF. Written as DNA, the CDR3 is TGTGCCAGCAGTGAATTTCAGGGTGAGCAGTTCTTC. Complete variable domain (other parts from reference TRBV2 and TRBJ2-1): EPEVTQTPSHQVTQMGQEVILRCVPISNHLYFYWYRQILGQKVEFLVSFYNNEISEKSEIFDDQFSVERPDGSNFTLKIRSTKLEDSAMYFCASSEFQGEQFFGPGTRLTVL.

The genes are TRBV19 and TRBJ1-5; 7 bases map to TRBD1. Per the germline V gene, CDR1 is LNHDA and CDR2 is SQIVND (reference sequence). The CDR3 is made up of 15 amino acids. The trim removed 8 bases at V and 1 base at J, leaving 8 bases unmatched. This chain's CDR3 is CASGLGQTSNQPQHF. The CDR3 DNA sequence: TGTGCCAGTGGACTGGGACAGACAAGCAATCAGCCCCAGCATTTT.

Comment on this clone: A junction boundary mismatches the germline segment, possibly from a read error. V is TRBV7-9 and J is TRBJ1-4; no clear D. Germline V gene lookup returns CDR1 SEHNR and CDR2 FQNEAQ (reference sequence). This CDR3 comprises 12 residues. The CDR3 loop is CSSSLGQIRLFF. The CDR3 bases are TGTTCCAGCAGCTTAGGGCAGATTCGACTGTTTTTT. Combining the CDR3 with reference TRBV7-9 and TRBJ1-4 gives the whole variable domain DTGVSQNPRHKITKRGQNVTFRCDPISEHNRLYWYRQTLGQGPEFLTYFQNEAQLEKSRLLSDRFSAERPKGSFSTLEIQRTEQGDSAMYLCSSSLGQIRLFFGSGTQLSVL.

The V and J genes are TRBV5-1 and TRBJ1-1; no definite D call. CDR1 is SGHRS and CDR2 is YFSETQ in the germline V gene. V was trimmed by 0 bases and J by 1 base, leaving 7 bases between them. CDR3 length: 14 residues. The CDR3 sequence is CASSLGLTNTEAFF. In DNA, the CDR3 is TGCGCCAGCAGCTTGGGACTGACGAACACTGAAGCTTTCTTT. Looking up the rest from reference TRBV5-1 and TRBJ1-1 gives the full variable domain: KAGVTQTPRYLIKTRGQQVTLSCSPISGHRSVSWYQQTPGQGLQFLFEYFSETQRNKGNFPGRFSGRQFSNSRSEMNVSTLELGDSALYLCASSLGLTNTEAFFGQGTRLTVV.